This TCR beta chain was found in a study of blood T cell repertoires in COVID-19 (dated by TCRdb to 2020 to 2021). General notes on the study: Samples covering the acute and convalescent phases of COVID-19 were provided by collaborators in the United States, Italy and Spain. The material from the prospective study consisted of cDNA or gDNA derived from T cells, B-cell-depleted T cells, or PBMCs. Deeply sampled blood TCRbeta repertoires from subjects exposed to, actively infected with, or recovered from COVID-19 were included in the dataset. The repertoires were made available in a free public database intended to serve as a resource for research on the immune response to SARS-CoV-2. The samples were drawn from two sources: the first 160 participants of the ongoing ImmuneRACE study, and some 1,300 subjects contributed by 6 global collaborators. Sample metadata almost always included a de-identified subject ID, COVID-19 status, age in years and sex. Where available, HLA class I and class II types were obtained from metadata supplied by the sample provider rather than from assay-based typing.

Broader findings and caveats from the paper: The amount of clinical and demographic metadata varied by source and participant and was provided uncurated.

TCRbeta CDR3 regions were amplified from genomic DNA using the immunoSEQ Assay, a bias-controlled multiplex PCR. The study's processing was this. The number of nucleated cells in each sample was estimated by amplification of reference gene primers within the assay. Sequence reads were collapsed and filtered to measure the absolute abundance of every unique TCRbeta CDR3 rearrangement. For each sample, productive Simpson clonality was calculated as the square root of Simpson's diversity index across productive rearrangements. As stored in TCRdb, this immuneACCESS dataset retains in-frame rearrangements with V and J assigned. A fraction of the clones does not appear; measured against another copy, unresolved V genes explain less than half of the discrepancy, and the remainder lacks a known reason. That table is the source of V, J and clone size, and D and trimming were worked out from the DNA. The sample includes about 200,000 clones, with 75% to 90% observed a single time. In total, the top ten clones hold roughly 27% of the sample.

Notes on this clone: Its antigen remains unidentified. No base qualities exist here, and no much larger clone lies one base off it. At the DNA level, this CDR3 is encoded by other sequences in the same sample as well.

The collaborating institutions used their own protocols to collect whole blood in K2EDTA tubes. For TCRbeta analysis, collaborators shipped samples as frozen whole blood, isolated PBMCs, or DNA extracted from either of those sample types. Taken from cysteine to phenylalanine, the CDR3 has 14 residues. The sequence is cut down to CDR3 DNA, 42 bases in frame from base 1. The trim is 2 bases for V and 1 base for J, with a gap of 6 bases between the germline ends. CDR1 LNHDA and CDR2 SQIVND were looked up in the germline V gene (reference sequence). Sequencing was carried out using peripheral blood. The chain couples TRBV19 to TRBJ1-3; TRBD1 is a weak D gene call, 5 bases matching. This TCR was sampled from a man in his forties with acute or convalescent COVID-19. The CDR3 corresponds to CASSIPGSGNTIYF. The sequenced DNA is TGTGCCAGTAGTATACCAGGGTCTGGAAACACCATATATTTT.